Listed here are 7 T cell receptor beta chains from one sample, sequenced in a study of T cell responses to AZD1222 COVID-19 vaccine. Here immunoSEQ multiplex PCR was the method, and the copy in TCRdb shows in-frame clones only, minus some. Of 150,000 to 200,000 clones in the sample, over 70% were seen once. Source: peripheral blood, taken on day 0 of MenACWY control vaccination. Every receptor here comes from an adult in good health.

The gene calls are TRBV19 and TRBJ1-3; D uncertain. CDR1 is LNHDA, CDR2 SQIVND, per germline (reference sequence). V lost 4 bases and J lost 3, with 13 bases in between. There are 15 residues in the CDR3. CDR3 coding DNA: TGTGCCAGTAGTACCGAGGGCGTCGTTGGAAACACCATATATTTT. Protein sequence: CASSTEGVVGNTIYF. The variable domain in full, with the rest retrieved from reference TRBV19 and TRBJ1-3, is DGGITQSPKYLFRKEGQNVTLSCEQNLNHDAMYWYRQDPGQGLRLIYYSQIVNDFQKGDIAEGYSVSREKKESFPLTVTSAQKNPTAFYLCASSTEGVVGNTIYFGEGSWLTVV.

The J gene is TRBJ2-3, the V gene TRBV7-2; D might be TRBD2 (5 bases). The CDR3 length is 13 residues. Germline loops: CDR1 SGHTA, CDR2 FQGNSA. The germline V and J ends were trimmed by 6 bases and 4 bases, with 11 bases remaining between them. For the CDR3, the DNA is TGTGCCAGCAGTCGACAAGCGGCAGATACGCAGTATTTT. It translates to CASSRQAADTQYF.

The genes are TRBV7-2 and TRBJ2-7, with D possibly being TRBD1 (7 bases). V was cut by 5 bases and J by 4 bases, with 18 bases left in between. The CDR3 sequence is 15 residues long. Germline CDR1 SGHTA, CDR2 FQGNSA. CDR3 region: CASSPRKTGRYEQYF. For the CDR3, the DNA is TGTGCCAGCAGCCCAAGAAAGACAGGGAGGTACGAGCAGTACTTC. Complete variable domain (other parts from reference TRBV7-2 and TRBJ2-7): GAGVSQSPSNKVTEKGKDVELRCDPISGHTALYWYRQSLGQGLEFLIYFQGNSAPDKSGLPSDRFSAERTGGSVSTLTIQRTQQEDSAVYLCASSPRKTGRYEQYFGPGTRLTVT.

The CDR3 region has the DNA TGCAGCGTTGAAGGTTCCAGGGGAGATGGCTACACCTTC. This encodes CSVEGSRGDGYTF. The chain joins TRBV29-1 to TRBJ1-2, with TRBD1 as a possible D gene (6 bases). The CDR3 loop spans 13 amino acids. V was trimmed by 1 base and J by 6 bases, leaving 12 bases between them. Per germline, CDR1 SQVTM and CDR2 ANQGSEA.

The chain is built from TRBV5-4 and TRBJ1-2; no clear D. Germline CDR1 is SGHNT and CDR2 is YYREEE (reference sequence). V was cut by 4 bases and J by 4 bases, with 8 bases left in between. This CDR3 is 12 amino acids long. CDR3 residues: CASSLGSYGYTF. CDR3 nucleotide sequence: TGTGCCAGCAGCCTGGGAAGCTATGGCTACACCTTC.

The V call is TRBV7-2, the J call TRBJ2-4, with D maybe TRBD1 (5 bases). V lost 2 bases to trimming and J lost 2 bases, with 16 bases between them. Germline lookup yields CDR1 SGHTA and CDR2 FQGNSA. The CDR3 has 17 residues. The CDR3 DNA sequence: TGTGCCAGCAGCTTATCGGGTCTGACAGATTCCAAAAACATTCAGTACTTC. It translates to CASSLSGLTDSKNIQYF.

The chain recombines TRBV5-1 with TRBJ2-3; 14 bases agree with TRBD2. J lost 4 bases, V lost 4 bases, and 2 bases had no gene match. Germline loops: CDR1 SGHRS, CDR2 YFSETQ. CDR3 size: 15 residues. The CDR3 coding sequence is TGCGCCAGCAGCGAGGGACTAGCGGGAGCAGATACGCAGTATTTT. This encodes CASSEGLAGADTQYF.